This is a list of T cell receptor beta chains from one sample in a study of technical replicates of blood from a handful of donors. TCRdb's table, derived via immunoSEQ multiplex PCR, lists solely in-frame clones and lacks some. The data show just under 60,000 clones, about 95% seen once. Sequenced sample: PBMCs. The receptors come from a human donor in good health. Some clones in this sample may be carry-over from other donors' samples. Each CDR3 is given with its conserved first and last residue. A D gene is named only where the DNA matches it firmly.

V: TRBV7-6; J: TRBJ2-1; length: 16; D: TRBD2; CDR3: CASSPESGRAYNEQFF
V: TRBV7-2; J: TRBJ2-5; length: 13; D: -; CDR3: CASSLFGGETQYF
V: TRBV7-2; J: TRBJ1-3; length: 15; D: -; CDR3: CASSLSQISGNTIYF
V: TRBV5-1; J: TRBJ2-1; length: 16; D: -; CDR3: CASSSGSFQGINEQFF
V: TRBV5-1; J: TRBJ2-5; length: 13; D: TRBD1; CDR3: CASSRTGEETQYF
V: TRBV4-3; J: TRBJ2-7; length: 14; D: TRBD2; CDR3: CASSRSGGPYEQYF
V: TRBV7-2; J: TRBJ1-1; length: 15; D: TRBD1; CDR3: CASSLLQGQGTEAFF
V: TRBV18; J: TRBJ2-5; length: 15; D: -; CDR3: CASSPSWGGKETQYF
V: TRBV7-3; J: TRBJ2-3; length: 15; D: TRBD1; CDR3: CASSLQGASTDTQYF
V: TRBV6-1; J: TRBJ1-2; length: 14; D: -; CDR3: CASSDPKGVGGYTF
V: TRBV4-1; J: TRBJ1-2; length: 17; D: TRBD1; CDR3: CASSLLGQGETMLRYTF
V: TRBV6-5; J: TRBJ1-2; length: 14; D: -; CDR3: CASSSSRQIYGYTF
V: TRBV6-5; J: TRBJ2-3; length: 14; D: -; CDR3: CASSYSRPTDTQYF
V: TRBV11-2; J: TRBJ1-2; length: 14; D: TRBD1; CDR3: CASSWTGQNYGYTF
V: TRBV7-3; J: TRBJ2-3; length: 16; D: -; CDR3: CASSLKVGGSTDTQYF
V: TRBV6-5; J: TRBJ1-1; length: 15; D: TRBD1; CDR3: CASSYSRRGDTEAFF
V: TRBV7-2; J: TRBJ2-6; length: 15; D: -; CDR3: CASSLSPSGANVLTF
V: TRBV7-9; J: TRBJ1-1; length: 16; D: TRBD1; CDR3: CASSSTDRDRRVEAFF
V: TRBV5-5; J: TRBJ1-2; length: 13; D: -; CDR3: CASSLNRVEGYTF
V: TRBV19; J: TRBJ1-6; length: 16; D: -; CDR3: CASSIAGVRSRSPLHF
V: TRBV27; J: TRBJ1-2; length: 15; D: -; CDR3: CASSLRDIGTHGYTF
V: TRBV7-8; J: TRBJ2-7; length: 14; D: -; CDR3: CASSLAGGLNEQYF
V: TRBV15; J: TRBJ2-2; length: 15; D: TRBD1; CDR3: CATSRDLDRVGELFF
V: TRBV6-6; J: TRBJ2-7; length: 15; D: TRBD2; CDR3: CASTSGLAATYEQYF
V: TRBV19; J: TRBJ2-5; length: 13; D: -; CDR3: CASSHGGRETQYF
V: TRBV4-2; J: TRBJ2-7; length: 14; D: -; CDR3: CASSQGLDSYEQYF
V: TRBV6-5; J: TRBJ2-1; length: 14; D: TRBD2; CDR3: CASSYSGRGNEQFF
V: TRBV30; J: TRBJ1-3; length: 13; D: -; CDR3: CAWSNSIGNTIYF
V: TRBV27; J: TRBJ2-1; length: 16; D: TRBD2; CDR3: CASSILGTSGSKGGFF
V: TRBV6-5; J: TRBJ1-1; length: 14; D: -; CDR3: CASSYHSGLPEAFF
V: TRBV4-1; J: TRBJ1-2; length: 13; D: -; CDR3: CASSQGVPYGYTF
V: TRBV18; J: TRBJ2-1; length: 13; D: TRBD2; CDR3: CASSPTSGGEQFF
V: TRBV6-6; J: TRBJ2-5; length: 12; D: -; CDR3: CASSKYGETQYF
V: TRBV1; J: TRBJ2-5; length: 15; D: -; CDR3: CTSSPWGEVQETQYF
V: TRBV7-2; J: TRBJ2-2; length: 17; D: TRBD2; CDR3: CASSWSGTSVGAGELFF
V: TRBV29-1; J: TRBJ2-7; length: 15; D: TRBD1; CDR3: CSVERRDRESYEQYF
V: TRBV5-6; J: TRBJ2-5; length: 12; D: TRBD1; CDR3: CASRTGGETQYF
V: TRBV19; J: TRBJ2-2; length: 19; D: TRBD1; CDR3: CASSILGGWGQKNTGELFF
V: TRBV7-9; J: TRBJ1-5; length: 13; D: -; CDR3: CASSFESHQPQHF
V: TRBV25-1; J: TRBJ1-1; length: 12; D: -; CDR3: CASSESNTEAFF
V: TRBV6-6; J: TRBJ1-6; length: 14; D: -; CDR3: CASQGSSYNSPLHF
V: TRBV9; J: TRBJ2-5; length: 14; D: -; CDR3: CASSVTGYQETQYF
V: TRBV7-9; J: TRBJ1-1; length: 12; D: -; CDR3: CASSSTGPEAFF
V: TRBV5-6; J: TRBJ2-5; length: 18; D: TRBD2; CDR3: CASSWPTGTSGKLETQYF